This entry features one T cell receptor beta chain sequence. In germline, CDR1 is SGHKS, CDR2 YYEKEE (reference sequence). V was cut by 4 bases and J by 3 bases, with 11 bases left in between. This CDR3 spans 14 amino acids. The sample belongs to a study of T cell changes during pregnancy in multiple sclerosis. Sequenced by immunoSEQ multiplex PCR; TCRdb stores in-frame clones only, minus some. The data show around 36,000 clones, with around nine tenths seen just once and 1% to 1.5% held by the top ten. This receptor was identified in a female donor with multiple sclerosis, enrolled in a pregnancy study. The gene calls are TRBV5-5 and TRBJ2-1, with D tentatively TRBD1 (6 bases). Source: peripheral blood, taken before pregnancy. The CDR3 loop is CASSGIGGYNEQFF. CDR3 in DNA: TGTGCCAGCAGCGGGATAGGGGGCTACAATGAGCAGTTCTTC.